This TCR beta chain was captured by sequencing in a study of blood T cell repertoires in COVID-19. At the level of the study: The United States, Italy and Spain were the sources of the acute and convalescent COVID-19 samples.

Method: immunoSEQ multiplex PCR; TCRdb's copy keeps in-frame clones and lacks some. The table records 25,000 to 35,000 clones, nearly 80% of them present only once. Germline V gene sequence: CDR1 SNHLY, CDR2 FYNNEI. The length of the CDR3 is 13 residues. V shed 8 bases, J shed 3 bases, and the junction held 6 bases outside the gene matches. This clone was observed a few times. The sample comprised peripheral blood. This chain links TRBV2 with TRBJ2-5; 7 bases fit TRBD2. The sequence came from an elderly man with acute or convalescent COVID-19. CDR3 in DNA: TGTGCCAGCGCTTGGGGGAGGGAAGAGACCCAGTACTTC. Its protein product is CASAWGREETQYF.